Below are 10 T cell receptor beta chains sequenced from a single sample in a study of early T cells in non-severe SARS-CoV-2 infection. MiXCR was run by TCRdb on the 5' RACE reads, yielding one entry per CDR3 protein. The sample consists of about 100,000 distinct CDR3 sequences, about 13% of them appearing once. The specimen was whole blood. These receptors were collected from an adult who was a healthcare worker with PCR-confirmed SARS-CoV-2 infection or an uninfected control (not recorded which).

The chain recombines TRBV5-1 with TRBJ1-2; maybe TRBD1 (5 bases). From germline, CDR1 is SGHRS and CDR2 YFSETQ. The CDR3 sequence is 13 residues long. V was shortened by 4 bases and J by 2 bases, with 9 bases between the two germline ends. For the CDR3, the DNA is TGCGCCAGCAGCGAGGACAAGAACTATGGCTACACCTTC. It is translated as CASSEDKNYGYTF.

The V gene is TRBV28, the J gene TRBJ2-7, with D perhaps matching TRBD2 (5 bases). Trimming shortened V by 3 bases and J by 6 bases, and 9 bases separated the two germline ends. Germline V gene lookup returns CDR1 MDHEN and CDR2 SYDVKM. CDR3 size: 12 residues. The DNA of the CDR3 is TGTGCCAGCAGTTTGACACGGGGCGAGCAGTACTTC. This sequence encodes CASSLTRGEQYF.

The chain has TRBV6-2 or TRBV6-3 and TRBJ1-4; no firm D call. Per germline, CDR1 MNHEY and CDR2 SVGEGT. The length of the CDR3 is 15 residues. Trimming removed 0 bases from V and 8 bases from J, with 13 bases in between. CDR3 nucleotide sequence: TGTGCCAGCAGTTACTCCACCACGGGATCGGAAAAACTGTTTTTT. It encodes CASSYSTTGSEKLFF.

This chain joins TRBV13 and TRBJ1-1; 8 nucleotides align to TRBD1. The CDR3 loop spans 12 amino acids. After removal of 5 bases from V and 6 bases from J, the junction contained 2 bases not matched to a gene. Germline assignment: CDR1 PRHDT and CDR2 FYEKMQ (reference sequence). CDR3 in amino acids: CASSRTGSEAFF. For the CDR3, the DNA is TGTGCCAGCAGCAGGACAGGGTCTGAAGCTTTCTTT.

The CDR3 DNA is TGTGCCAGCAGCGTAGGGTCGGCGGGAGGAGAGACCCAGTACTTC. It yields the protein CASSVGSAGGETQYF. The chain employs TRBV9 and TRBJ2-5, with 8 bases lining up with TRBD2. The CDR3 extends over 15 amino acids. The germline gives CDR1 SGDLS, CDR2 YYNGEE. V shed 0 bases, J shed 4 bases, and the junction held 5 bases outside the gene matches.

This clonotype has ten or more counts. The chain is built from TRBV18 and TRBJ1-2; no reliable D call. Trimming cost V 3 bases and J 4 bases, with 9 bases left between them. This CDR3 is built from 13 residues. Per germline, CDR1 KGHSH and CDR2 LQKENI. The CDR3: CASSPDGPYGYTF. The CDR3 coding sequence is TGTGCCAGCTCACCGGACGGCCCCTATGGCTACACCTTC.

This clonotype turned up a few times. The V and J genes are TRBV6-5 and TRBJ2-2, with TRBD1 as a possible D gene (6 bases). V was trimmed by 5 bases and J by 6 bases, leaving 16 bases between them. The germline CDR1 and CDR2 sequences are MNHEY and SVGAGI. The CDR3 runs 15 residues. The CDR3 loop reads CASSRQGLWSGELFF. CDR3 in DNA: TGTGCCAGCAGTCGGCAGGGGTTATGGTCCGGGGAGCTGTTTTTT.

There are a few counts of this clonotype. The CDR3 loop is CASSPGTGQIYEQYF. The CDR3, as DNA: TGTGCCAGCAGTCCAGGGACAGGGCAGATCTACGAGCAGTACTTC. The chain carries TRBV28 and TRBJ2-7; 9 nucleotides match TRBD1. J gave up 3 bases and V 5 bases, and 8 bases lay outside the gene matches. Germline CDR1 and CDR2: MDHEN and SYDVKM. The CDR3 extends over 15 amino acids.

This clonotype was picked up many times. The chain's CDR3 is CASSPRTGAGQETQYF. The CDR3 coding sequence is TGTGCCAGCAGCCCGAGGACAGGGGCCGGACAAGAGACCCAGTACTTC. The gene calls are TRBV28 and TRBJ2-5; 9 nucleotides line up with TRBD1. The CDR3 spans 16 residues. The germline CDR1 and CDR2 sequences are MDHEN and SYDVKM. Trimming removed 6 bases from V and 2 bases from J; junction bases left unmatched: 10. Full variable domain (remainder filled in from reference TRBV28 and TRBJ2-5): DVKVTQSSRYLVKRTGEKVFLECVQDMDHENMFWYRQDPGLGLRLIYFSYDVKMKEKGDIPEGYSVSREKKERFSLILESASTNQTSMYLCASSPRTGAGQETQYFGPGTRLLVL.

This clonotype was detected ten times or more. The chain recombines TRBV27 with TRBJ2-7; D remains unclear. Germline loops: CDR1 MNHEY, CDR2 SMNVEV (reference sequence). With 8 bases removed from V and 0 bases from J, the gap between germline ends came to 11 bases. The CDR3 has 13 residues. The CDR3 spells CASGTGSSYEQYF. The DNA of the CDR3 is TGTGCCAGCGGAACGGGTAGCTCCTACGAGCAGTACTTC.